The 22 T cell receptor beta chains given below trace back to one sample, sequenced in a study of blood T cells in healthy people across ages (dated by TCRdb to between 2014 and 2017). Library preparation was by 5' RACE. Sequencing instrument: Illumina HiSeq 2500. A second PCR of about 6 to 12 cycles was run with a J-beta primer mix and a sample-barcoded 5' primer. TCRdb reworked the public reads: Q25 trimming with fastp, MiXCR clone assembly, productive beta chains retained. Records with the same CDR3 protein are collapsed into one entry carrying the most frequent genes and DNA. The table for this sample lists 540,000 or so distinct CDR3 sequences; around 48% of them were counted only once. The biggest ten clones account for 20% to 25% of the sample. Sequencing was carried out using blood. The origin of the receptors is a man aged 80 or over in good health.

The chain links TRBV29-1 to TRBJ2-3; tentative D call: TRBD2 (5 bases). This CDR3 is built from 14 residues. Germline CDR1 reads SQVTM; CDR2 reads ANQGSEA. The V and J ends lost 3 bases and 0 bases respectively, with 10 bases between them. This CDR3 reads CSVDRRTSTDTQYF. For the CDR3, the DNA is TGCAGCGTTGATCGGCGGACTAGCACAGATACGCAGTATTTT.

This clonotype was seen more than once but under ten times. The chain joins TRBV7-9 to TRBJ1-4, with D possibly matching TRBD1 (5 bases). V dropped 2 bases and J dropped 0 bases, with 7 bases sitting between them. Germline V gene data show CDR1 as SEHNR and CDR2 as FQNEAQ (reference sequence). The CDR3 extends over 15 amino acids. CDR3 sequence (DNA): TGTGCCAGCAGCTTACGGGGCTCAACTAATGAAAAACTGTTTTTT. Encoded protein: CASSLRGSTNEKLFF.

Only a few counts were recorded for this clonotype. CDR3 amino acids: CASSPPRTGGLEKLFF. CDR3 nucleotides: TGTGCCAGCTCACCACCGAGAACAGGGGGGCTTGAAAAACTGTTTTTT. The chain recombines TRBV18 with TRBJ1-4; 8 positions match TRBD1. The ends lost 0 bases at V and 7 bases at J; junction bases unmatched: 7. Germline CDR1 reads KGHSH; CDR2 reads LQKENI. The CDR3 runs to 16 residues.

The CDR3 coding sequence is TGTGCCAGCACTTCCCCGTGTTGGGGACAGGCATATAGCAATCAGCCCCAGCATTTT. Its translation: CASTSPCWGQAYSNQPQHF. This chain links TRBV3-1 with TRBJ1-5; 8 bases match TRBD1. This CDR3 contains 19 residues. V was pared by 7 bases and J by 0 bases, with 17 bases of the junction left unmatched. The V gene's germline CDR1 is LGHDT and CDR2 YNNKEL (reference sequence).

This chain joins TRBV5-5 and TRBJ2-4; possible D gene TRBD1, 6 bases. The CDR3 is 14 amino acids. Germline CDR1 and CDR2: SGHKS and YYEKEE (reference sequence). The ends were cut back, 0 bases at V and 5 bases at J, with 9 bases in the middle. The CDR3 region is CASSLGQVQNIQYF. The CDR3 DNA reads TGTGCCAGCAGCTTGGGACAGGTTCAAAACATTCAGTACTTC.

As regards this clonotype: A much larger clone differs from this one at a single base, so this may be a read error. The chain couples TRBV29-1 to TRBJ2-1, with 10 bases lining up with TRBD2. The end of the DNA is better explained by TRBJ2-7, so the J call may be wrong. Germline-derived CDR1 and CDR2 are SQVTM and ANQGSEA. The CDR3 is 17 amino acids. This chain's CDR3 is CSVARLAGPSSYNEQYF. The CDR3 bases are TGCAGCGTTGCGCGACTAGCGGGCCCTAGCTCCTACAATGAGCAGTACTTC.

This clonotype came up once. This rearrangement joins TRBV4-3 to TRBJ1-2; D gene ambiguous. The CDR3 covers 15 residues. V was clipped by 0 bases and J by 7 bases, with 15 bases between them. The germline V gene encodes CDR1 LGHNA and CDR2 YSLEER. The CDR3 reads CASSQDKGFGGGYTF. CDR3 coding DNA: TGCGCCAGCAGCCAAGATAAGGGATTCGGAGGTGGCTACACCTTC.

The sample holds one count of this clonotype. The genes are TRBV6-4 and TRBJ2-1, with 12 bases identical to TRBD2. Germline-derived CDR1 and CDR2 are MRHNA and SNTAGT. V lost 5 bases, J lost 9 bases, and 8 bases stayed unmatched. The CDR3 loop spans 15 amino acids. The CDR3 loop is CASSPVGLAGGEQFF. DNA for the CDR3: TGTGCCAGCAGTCCCGTGGGACTAGCGGGCGGTGAGCAGTTCTTC.

The chain links TRBV20-1 to TRBJ2-3; TRBD2 might be the D (6 bases). Germline V CDR1 and CDR2: DFQATT, SNEGSKA (reference sequence). Deletions cut 1 base from V and 6 bases from J, with 20 bases between. CDR3 length: 16 residues. CDR3 DNA sequence: TGCAGTGCTAGAGCGCCCGCGGCGGGGTGGAGGGATACGCAGTATTTT. This translates into CSARAPAAGWRDTQYF.

The chain carries TRBV20-1 and TRBJ1-1; TRBD1 might be the D (5 bases). Germline CDR1 reads DFQATT; CDR2 reads SNEGSKA (reference sequence). V lost 3 bases to trimming and J lost 7 bases, with 9 bases between them. The CDR3 loop spans 11 amino acids. The CDR3 sequence: CSARSGREAFF. The DNA for the CDR3 is TGCAGTGCTAGGTCGGGGCGTGAAGCTTTCTTT.

The chain joins TRBV20-1 to TRBJ1-5; D is possibly TRBD1 (5 bases). The V gene lost 0 bases and the J gene lost 6 bases, with 9 bases spanning the gap. This CDR3 has 13 residues. CDR1 is DFQATT, CDR2 SNEGSKA, per germline (reference sequence). Here the CDR3 reads CSARDMGTQPQHF. As DNA, the CDR3 is TGCAGTGCTAGAGATATGGGGACTCAGCCCCAGCATTTT.

At least ten counts were recorded for this clonotype. The chain is built from TRBV6-5 and TRBJ1-6; no clear D gene. The V and J ends lost 0 bases and 0 bases respectively, with 15 bases between them. The CDR3 length is 19 residues. Germline values: CDR1 MNHEY, CDR2 SVGAGI. In nucleotides, the CDR3 is TGTGCCAGCAGTTACTCAAGAGGGAGATTGAGCTCCTATAATTCACCCCTCCACTTT. Residues: CASSYSRGRLSSYNSPLHF.

This clonotype was seen at least ten times. The chain links TRBV4-2 to TRBJ2-1; 7 positions agree with TRBD2. This CDR3 has 10 residues. Germline V lookup: CDR1 LGHNA, CDR2 YNFKEQ. CDR3 bases: TGTGCTACGGGAGGCAATGAGCAGTTCTTC. This sequence encodes CATGGNEQFF.

This clonotype came up a few times. The chain employs TRBV15 and TRBJ2-3; 10 bases align to TRBD2. Germline CDR1 is LNHNV and CDR2 is YYDKDF (reference sequence). With 0 bases clipped from V and 6 bases from J, the junction kept 6 bases outside the gene matches. This CDR3 region has 16 residues. For the CDR3, the DNA is TGTGCCACCAGCAGAGATGGGGGACTAGCGACGGATACGCAGTATTTT. It codes for CATSRDGGLATDTQYF.

In this sample, this clonotype turned up a few times. Its ends do not fully match the called genes, so a read error is possible. CDR3: CASSPVQRWELYF. The CDR3 DNA reads as TGTGCCAGCAGCCCCGTACAGCGGTGGGAGCTGTACTTC. V gene TRBV6-5 combines with J gene TRBJ2-7, with D possibly TRBD2 on 5 matching bases. The length of the CDR3 is 13 residues. Germline CDR1 reads MNHEY; CDR2 reads SVGAGI.

The genes are TRBV9 and TRBJ2-3, with 10 bases aligning to TRBD2. The trim removed 0 bases at V and 2 bases at J, leaving 3 bases unmatched. The CDR3 spans 16 residues. Per germline, CDR1 SGDLS and CDR2 YYNGEE. The CDR3 DNA is TGTGCCAGCAGCGTAGGGACTAGCGGACTCACAGATACGCAGTATTTT. Residues: CASSVGTSGLTDTQYF.

This rearrangement joins TRBV5-1 to TRBJ2-1; tentative D call: TRBD2 (6 bases). Trimming cost V 4 bases and J 0 bases, with 14 bases left between them. Germline V gene lookup returns CDR1 SGHRS and CDR2 YFSETQ. There are 16 residues in the CDR3. CDR3 loop: CASSHSRDSSYNEQFF. The CDR3 bases are TGCGCCAGCAGCCACTCCCGGGACTCCTCCTACAATGAGCAGTTCTTC.

The chain is built from TRBV10-3 and TRBJ2-7; TRBD1 matches at 8 bases. The CDR3 has 14 residues. Germline CDR1 ENHRY, CDR2 SYGVKD. V lost 6 bases to trimming and J lost 0 bases; unmatched junction nucleotides: 4. The CDR3 nucleotides read TGTGCCATCAGGGAAACAGGGGGCTCCTACGAGCAGTACTTC. It encodes CAIRETGGSYEQYF.

This chain uses TRBV20-1 with TRBJ2-4, with D unresolved. The last part of the DNA fits TRBJ2-7 better; the J call may be wrong. The germline CDR1 and CDR2 sequences are DFQATT and SNEGSKA (reference sequence). CDR3 size: 12 residues. The CDR3 spells CSPRKDGYEQYF. CDR3 coding DNA: TGCAGTCCGAGAAAGGATGGCTACGAGCAGTACTTC.

This chain uses TRBV24-1 with TRBJ2-5, with 7 bases lining up with TRBD2. The DNA matches TRBJ2-7 better at its end, which makes the J call doubtful. From germline, CDR1 is KGHDR and CDR2 SFDVKD. CDR3 length equals 15 residues. For the CDR3, the DNA is TGTGCCACCAGTGATTTGGGCGGGAGTATCCACGAGCAGTACTTC. Translated: CATSDLGGSIHEQYF.

The chain links TRBV6-2 or TRBV6-3 to TRBJ2-5, with D unresolved. The J call is in doubt because the DNA end fits TRBJ2-7 better. The length of the CDR3 is 11 residues. Germline V lookup: CDR1 MNHEY, CDR2 SVGEGT. CDR3 region: CASSIGREQYF. The CDR3 nucleotides read TGTGCCAGCAGCATCGGACGCGAGCAGTACTTC.

This clonotype was counted ten times or more. V gene TRBV7-9 combines with J gene TRBJ2-5; the D gene is possibly TRBD2 (5 bases). Germline CDR1 and CDR2: SEHNR and FQNEAQ (reference sequence). This CDR3 region has 13 residues. V lost 3 bases and J lost 2, with 7 bases in between. The CDR3 region has the DNA TGTGCCAGCAGCTTTTCGGGACAAGAGACCCAGTACTTC. It encodes CASSFSGQETQYF. The full variable domain, its missing parts supplied by reference TRBV7-9 and TRBJ2-5, is DTGVSQNPRHKITKRGQNVTFRCDPISEHNRLYWYRQTLGQGPEFLTYFQNEAQLEKSRLLSDRFSAERPKGSFSTLEIQRTEQGDSAMYLCASSFSGQETQYFGPGTRLLVL.